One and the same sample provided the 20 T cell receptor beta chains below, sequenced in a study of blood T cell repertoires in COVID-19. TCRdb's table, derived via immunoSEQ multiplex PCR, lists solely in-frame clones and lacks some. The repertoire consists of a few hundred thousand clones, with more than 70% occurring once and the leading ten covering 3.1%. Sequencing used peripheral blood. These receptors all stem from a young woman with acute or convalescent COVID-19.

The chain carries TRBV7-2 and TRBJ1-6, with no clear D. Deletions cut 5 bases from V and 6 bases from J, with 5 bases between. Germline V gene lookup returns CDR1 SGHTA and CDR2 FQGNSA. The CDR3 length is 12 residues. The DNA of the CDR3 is TGTGCCAGCAGCGCCAGTAATTCACCCCTCCACTTT. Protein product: CASSASNSPLHF. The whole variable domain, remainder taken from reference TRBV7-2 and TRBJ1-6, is GAGVSQSPSNKVTEKGKDVELRCDPISGHTALYWYRQSLGQGLEFLIYFQGNSAPDKSGLPSDRFSAERTGGSVSTLTIQRTQQEDSAVYLCASSASNSPLHFGNGTRLTVT.

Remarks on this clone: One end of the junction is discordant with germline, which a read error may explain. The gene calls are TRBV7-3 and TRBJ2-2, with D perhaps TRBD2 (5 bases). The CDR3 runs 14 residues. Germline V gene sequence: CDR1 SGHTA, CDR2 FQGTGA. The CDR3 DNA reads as TGTGCCAGCAGCTTTAACGGGAACACTGGGGAGCTGTTTTTT. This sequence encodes CASSFNGNTGELFF.

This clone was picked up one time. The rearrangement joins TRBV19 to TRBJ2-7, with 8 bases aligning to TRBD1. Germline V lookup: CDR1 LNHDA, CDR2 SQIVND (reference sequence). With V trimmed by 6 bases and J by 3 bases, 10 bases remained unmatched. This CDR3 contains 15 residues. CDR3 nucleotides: TGTGCCAGTAGGTTGCAGGGGGCGGGATTCTACGAGCAGTACTTC. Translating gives CASRLQGAGFYEQYF. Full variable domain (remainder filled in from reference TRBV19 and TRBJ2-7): DGGITQSPKYLFRKEGQNVTLSCEQNLNHDAMYWYRQDPGQGLRLIYYSQIVNDFQKGDIAEGYSVSREKKESFPLTVTSAQKNPTAFYLCASRLQGAGFYEQYFGPGTRLTVT.

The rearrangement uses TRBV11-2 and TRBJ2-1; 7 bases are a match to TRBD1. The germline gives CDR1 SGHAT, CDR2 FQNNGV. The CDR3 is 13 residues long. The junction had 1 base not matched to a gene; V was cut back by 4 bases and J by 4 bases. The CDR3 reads CASSSTGYNEQFF. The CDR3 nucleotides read TGTGCCAGCAGCTCGACAGGGTACAATGAGCAGTTCTTC.

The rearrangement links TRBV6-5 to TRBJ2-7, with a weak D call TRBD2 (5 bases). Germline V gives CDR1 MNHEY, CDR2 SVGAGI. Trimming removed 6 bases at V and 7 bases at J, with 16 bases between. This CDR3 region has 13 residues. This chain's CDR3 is CASSALAALEQYF. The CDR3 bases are TGTGCCAGCAGCGCCCTAGCAGCCCTGGAGCAGTACTTC.

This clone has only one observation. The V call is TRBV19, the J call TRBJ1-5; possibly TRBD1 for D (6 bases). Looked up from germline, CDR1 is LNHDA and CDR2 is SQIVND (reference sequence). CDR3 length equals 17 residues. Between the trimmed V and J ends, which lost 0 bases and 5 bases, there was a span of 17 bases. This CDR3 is CASSIDAGRGFDQPQHF. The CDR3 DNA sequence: TGTGCCAGTAGTATAGATGCAGGCAGGGGATTTGATCAGCCCCAGCATTTT. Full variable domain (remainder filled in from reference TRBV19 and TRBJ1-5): DGGITQSPKYLFRKEGQNVTLSCEQNLNHDAMYWYRQDPGQGLRLIYYSQIVNDFQKGDIAEGYSVSREKKESFPLTVTSAQKNPTAFYLCASSIDAGRGFDQPQHFGDGTRLSIL.

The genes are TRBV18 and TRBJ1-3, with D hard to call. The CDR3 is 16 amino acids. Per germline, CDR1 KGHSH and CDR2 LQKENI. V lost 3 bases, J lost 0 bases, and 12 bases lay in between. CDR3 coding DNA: TGTGCCAGCTCACCCCCCGGGAGGGCCTCTGGAAACACCATATATTTT. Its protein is CASSPPGRASGNTIYF.

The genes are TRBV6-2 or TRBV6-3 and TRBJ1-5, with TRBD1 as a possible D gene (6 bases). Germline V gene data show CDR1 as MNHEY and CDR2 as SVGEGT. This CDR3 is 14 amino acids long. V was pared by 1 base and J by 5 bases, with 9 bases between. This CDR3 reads CASSYFEGDQPQHF. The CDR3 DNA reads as TGTGCCAGCAGTTACTTTGAGGGGGATCAGCCCCAGCATTTT.

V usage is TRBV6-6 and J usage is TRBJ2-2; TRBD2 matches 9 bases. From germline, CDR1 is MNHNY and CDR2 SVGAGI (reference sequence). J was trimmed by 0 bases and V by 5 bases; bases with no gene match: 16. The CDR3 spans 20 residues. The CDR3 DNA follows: TGTGCCAGCAGTCCCGGACCATACGCCGGGACTAGCCCGAACACCGGGGAGCTGTTTTTT. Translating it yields CASSPGPYAGTSPNTGELFF.

CDR3 nucleotides: TGTGCCAGCAGCCAAGATGGCGACAGATACCAAGAGACCCAGTACTTC. Residues: CASSQDGDRYQETQYF. This rearrangement joins TRBV4-2 to TRBJ2-5, with TRBD1 as a possible D gene (5 bases). Trimming cost V 0 bases and J 0 bases, with 11 bases left between them. The CDR3 runs to 16 residues. Germline V gene data show CDR1 as LGHNA and CDR2 as YNFKEQ.

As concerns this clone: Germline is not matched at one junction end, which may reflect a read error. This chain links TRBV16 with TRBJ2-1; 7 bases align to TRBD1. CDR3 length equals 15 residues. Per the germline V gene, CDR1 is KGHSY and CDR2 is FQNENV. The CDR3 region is CASSPGRGQNNQQFF. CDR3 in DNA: TGTGCCAGCAGCCCCGGAAGGGGACAGAACAATCAGCAGTTCTTC.

The CDR3 loop is CASSIRLAGAYEQYF. CDR3 DNA: TGTGCCAGTAGTATAAGGCTAGCGGGAGCCTACGAGCAGTACTTC. The rearrangement uses TRBV19 and TRBJ2-7; 10 positions agree with TRBD2. V lost 2 bases, J lost 2 bases, and 3 bases stayed unmatched. CDR3 length: 15 amino acids. CDR1 LNHDA and CDR2 SQIVND come from the germline V gene (reference sequence).

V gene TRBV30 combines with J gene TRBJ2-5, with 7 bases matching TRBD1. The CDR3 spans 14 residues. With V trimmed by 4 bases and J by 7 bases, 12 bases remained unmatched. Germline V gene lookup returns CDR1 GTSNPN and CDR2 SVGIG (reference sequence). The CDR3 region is CAWTPRGGSPTQYF. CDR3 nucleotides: TGTGCCTGGACGCCCAGAGGGGGCTCTCCGACCCAGTACTTC.

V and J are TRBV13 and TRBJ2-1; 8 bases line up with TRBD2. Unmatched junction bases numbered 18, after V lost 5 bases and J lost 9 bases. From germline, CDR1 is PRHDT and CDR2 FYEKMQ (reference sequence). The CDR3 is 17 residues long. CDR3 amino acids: CASSLSPGLDYLGEQFF. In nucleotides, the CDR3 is TGTGCCAGCAGCCTATCGCCGGGACTAGATTATCTGGGTGAGCAGTTCTTC. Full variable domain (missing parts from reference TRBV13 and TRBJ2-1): AAGVIQSPRHLIKEKRETATLKCYPIPRHDTVYWYQQGPGQDPQFLISFYEKMQSDKGSIPDRFSAQQFSDYHSELNMSSLELGDSALYFCASSLSPGLDYLGEQFFGPGTRLTVL.

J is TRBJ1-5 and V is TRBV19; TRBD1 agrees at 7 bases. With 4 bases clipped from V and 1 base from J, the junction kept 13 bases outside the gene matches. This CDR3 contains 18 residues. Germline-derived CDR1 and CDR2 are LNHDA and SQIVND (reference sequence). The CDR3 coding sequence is TGTGCCAGTAGTACCGAAAAAACGACAGGGAGGAGCAATCAGCCCCAGCATTTT. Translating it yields CASSTEKTTGRSNQPQHF. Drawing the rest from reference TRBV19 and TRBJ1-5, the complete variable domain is DGGITQSPKYLFRKEGQNVTLSCEQNLNHDAMYWYRQDPGQGLRLIYYSQIVNDFQKGDIAEGYSVSREKKESFPLTVTSAQKNPTAFYLCASSTEKTTGRSNQPQHFGDGTRLSIL.

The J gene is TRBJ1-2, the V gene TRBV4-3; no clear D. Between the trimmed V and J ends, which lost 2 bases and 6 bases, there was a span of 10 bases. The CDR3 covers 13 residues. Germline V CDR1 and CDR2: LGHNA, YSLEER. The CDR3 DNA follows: TGCGCCAGCAGCCAAAGACTGACTGATGGCTACACCTTC. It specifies CASSQRLTDGYTF.

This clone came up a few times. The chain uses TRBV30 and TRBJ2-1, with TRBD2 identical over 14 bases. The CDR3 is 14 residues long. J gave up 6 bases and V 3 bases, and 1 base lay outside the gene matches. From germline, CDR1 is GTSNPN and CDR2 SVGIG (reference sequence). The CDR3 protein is CAWRGTSGSNEQFF. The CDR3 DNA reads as TGTGCCTGGAGGGGGACTAGCGGGAGCAATGAGCAGTTCTTC.

Here the CDR3 reads CASSYVGPRETQYF. In DNA form, the CDR3 reads TGTGCCAGCAGTTACGTTGGTCCTCGGGAGACCCAGTACTTC. The chain couples TRBV6-5 to TRBJ2-5, with D unclear. Germline CDR1 reads MNHEY; CDR2 reads SVGAGI. V lost 2 bases and J 5 bases, leaving 12 bases between the germline ends. The CDR3 is 14 residues long.

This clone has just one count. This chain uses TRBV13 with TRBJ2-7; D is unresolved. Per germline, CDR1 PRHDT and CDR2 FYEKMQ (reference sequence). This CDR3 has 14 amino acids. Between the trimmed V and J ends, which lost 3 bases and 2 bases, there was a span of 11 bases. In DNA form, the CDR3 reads TGTGCCAGCAGCTTCTCTAGGTCCCCCTACGAGCAGTACTTC. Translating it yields CASSFSRSPYEQYF.

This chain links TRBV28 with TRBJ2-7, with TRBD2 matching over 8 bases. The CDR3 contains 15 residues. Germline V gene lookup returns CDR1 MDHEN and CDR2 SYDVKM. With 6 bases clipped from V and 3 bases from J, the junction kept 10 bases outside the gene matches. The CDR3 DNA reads TGTGCCAGCAGCCGCCCCGGGACTAGGAGCTACGAGCAGTACTTC. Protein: CASSRPGTRSYEQYF.